This T cell receptor beta chain derives from a study of human T cells and chemical hapten exposure. Study in general: Weekly administration of diphenylcyclopropenone to the scalp of patients continued throughout the roughly 23-week study.

There are 20 residues in the CDR3. V dropped 5 bases and J dropped 0; count of bases not matched to a gene: 18. CDR1 and CDR2 from the germline V gene are SGHTA and FQGNSA. TCRdb reprocessed the RACE reads with MiXCR, giving one entry per CDR3 protein. The repertoire holds approximately 350,000 distinct CDR3 sequences, with under 9% as singletons. Time point defined: patch test 1, 2 weeks after DPC sensitization. Described treatment: therapeutic diphenylcyclopropenone sensitization with weekly scalp DPC. Staff drew blood before applying each patch test. The receptor was isolated from a woman younger than 30 with alopecia areata. Some clones in this sample may be carry-over from other donors' samples. This sample comprised whole blood, obtained in connection with sensitization to the hapten diphenylcyclopropenone (DPC). The chain links TRBV7-2 to TRBJ2-3, with 9 bases that match TRBD2. This CDR3 is CASSNGSSGVSPLSTDTQYF. The CDR3 nucleotides read TGTGCCAGCAGCAATGGGTCTAGCGGGGTCTCCCCCCTTAGCACAGATACGCAGTATTTT.